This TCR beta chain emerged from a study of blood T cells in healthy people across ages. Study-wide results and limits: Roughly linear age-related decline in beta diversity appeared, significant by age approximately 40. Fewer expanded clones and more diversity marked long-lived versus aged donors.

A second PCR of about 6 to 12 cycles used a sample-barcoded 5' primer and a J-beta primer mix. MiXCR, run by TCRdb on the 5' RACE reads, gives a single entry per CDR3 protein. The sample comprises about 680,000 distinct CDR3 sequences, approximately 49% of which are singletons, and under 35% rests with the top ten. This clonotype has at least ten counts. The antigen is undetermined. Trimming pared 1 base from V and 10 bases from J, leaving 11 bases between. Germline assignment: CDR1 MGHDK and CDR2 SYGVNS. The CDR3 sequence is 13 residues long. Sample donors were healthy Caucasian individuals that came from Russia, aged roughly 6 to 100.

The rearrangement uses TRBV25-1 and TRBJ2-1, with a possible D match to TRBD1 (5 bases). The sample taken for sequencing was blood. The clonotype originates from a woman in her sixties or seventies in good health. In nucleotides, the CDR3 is TGTGCCAGCAGTGAATTTAGGGGTAGGGAGCAGTTCTTC. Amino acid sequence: CASSEFRGREQFF.